This is a list of T cell receptor beta chains from one sample in a study of OX40 agonist ivuxolimab in advanced cancers. Only in-frame clones appear in the TCRdb table, and some are missing; sequencing was by immunoSEQ multiplex PCR. The sample records 45,000 to 50,000 clones, about 85% being singletons. Specimen: CD4+ or CD8+ T cells sorted from blood, collected in a trial of the OX40 agonist ivuxolimab. These receptors originate from an adult with an advanced solid tumor such as melanoma, head and neck, liver or kidney cancer. Each CDR3 is given without its conserved first and last residue. A D gene is named only where the DNA matches it firmly.

>NA|TRBV6-5
ASSSPFTSDEQY
>TRBD1|TRBV4-1
ASSGTGLSYEQY
>TRBD2|TRBV7-2
ASSRRGGTATGELF
>TRBD1|TRBV28
ASTPGQVGTEAF
>NA|TRBV6-4
ASSDRENTEAF
>TRBD1|TRBV5-1
ASRPGDRGFYNSPLH
>TRBD1|TRBV2
ASSDWDRLNIQY
>TRBD1|TRBV2
ASSNTGALGDT
>TRBD1|TRBV27
ASSSGQGAYYEQY
>TRBD1|TRBV10-3
ASRDDRGLNSPLH
>NA|TRBV11-2
ASSSAEEGAF
>TRBD2|TRBV10-3
AIRPGLAGYNEQF
>TRBD1|TRBV6-5
ASRMGGTGDYGYT
>TRBD1|TRBV6-5
ASRPQTGYEQY
>NA|TRBV6-5
ASSYSRAVNQPQH
>TRBD1|TRBV30
ARFDRVVNYGYT
>NA|TRBV5-1
ASATSAAATSEQY
>NA|TRBV6-6
ASRNSQVTNTEAF
>TRBD2|TRBV29-1
SATGLAGRGEQY
>TRBD2|TRBV18
ASSPGDLGLAGEDTQY
>NA|TRBV29-1
SALSQTGSDTQY
>TRBD1|TRBV28
ASSDGQGTMNTEAF
>NA|TRBV28
ASSSQVGGELF
>TRBD1|TRBV10-1
ASSEAPGQRYSNQPQH
>NA|TRBV7-3
ASSLTLSSEQF
>TRBD1|TRBV2
ASRQGLSNQPQH
>NA|TRBV19
ASSISPKLDTQY